The 31 T cell receptor beta chains reported below all come from one sample, sequenced in a study of PD-1 blockade in classical Hodgkin lymphoma. Relapse after autologous stem cell transplantation occurred in every patient, and brentuximab vedotin exposure varied. Repertoires were generated with immunoSEQ multiplex PCR, while TCRdb's copy carries only in-frame clones and drops some. The sample lists tens of thousands of clones, about three quarters seen once, with 10% to 11% in the top ten. The source was peripheral blood mononuclear cells (PBMCs), collected at baseline. These receptors originate from a human donor with classical Hodgkin lymphoma.

V gene TRBV5-1 combines with J gene TRBJ2-7; TRBD1 might be the D (6 bases). V was trimmed by 2 bases and J by 7 bases, leaving 10 bases between them. The CDR3 contains 12 residues. Germline V gives CDR1 SGHRS, CDR2 YFSETQ. The CDR3 bases are TGCGCCAGCAGCTTCGCAGGGGTGGAGCAGTACTTC. Translation: CASSFAGVEQYF. Combining the CDR3 with reference TRBV5-1 and TRBJ2-7 gives the whole variable domain KAGVTQTPRYLIKTRGQQVTLSCSPISGHRSVSWYQQTPGQGLQFLFEYFSETQRNKGNFPGRFSGRQFSNSRSEMNVSTLELGDSALYLCASSFAGVEQYFGPGTRLTVT.

This clone has just one count. DNA for the CDR3: TGTGCCAGCAGCTTGAGAACCGGGACAGCTGTTGAAAAACTGTTTTTT. This sequence encodes CASSLRTGTAVEKLFF. The gene calls are TRBV5-4 and TRBJ1-4; 7 positions agree with TRBD1. V lost 1 base and J lost 7; bases outside the gene matches: 10. Per the germline V gene, CDR1 is SGHNT and CDR2 is YYREEE (reference sequence). CDR3 size: 16 residues.

The chain recombines TRBV7-9 with TRBJ1-3, with D hard to call. Trimming removed 1 base at V and 0 bases at J, with 10 bases between. The CDR3 covers 16 residues. CDR1 is SEHNR and CDR2 is FQNEAQ in the germline V gene (reference sequence). This CDR3 is CASSLGPAISGNTIYF. The CDR3 nucleotides read TGTGCCAGCAGCTTAGGTCCAGCCATCTCTGGAAACACCATATATTTT.

The genes are TRBV5-4 and TRBJ1-2; D might be TRBD1 (6 bases). With 0 bases removed from V and 2 bases from J, the gap between germline ends came to 11 bases. The CDR3 has 15 amino acids. The germline V gene has CDR1 SGHNT and CDR2 YYREEE (reference sequence). CDR3 sequence: CASSLVGQTNYGYTF. Written as DNA, the CDR3 is TGTGCCAGCAGCTTGGTGGGACAAACGAACTATGGCTACACCTTC.

The J gene is TRBJ2-1, the V gene TRBV6-1; 11 positions match TRBD2. Germline V CDR1 and CDR2: MNHNS, SASEGT. V was clipped by 8 bases and J by 8 bases; unmatched bases: 8. The CDR3 contains 14 residues. CDR3 region: CASGLLAGVYEQFF. The CDR3 nucleotides are TGTGCCAGCGGTCTACTAGCGGGAGTGTATGAGCAGTTCTTC.

The V gene is TRBV18, the J gene TRBJ2-6; TRBD1 matches at 10 bases. The ends lost 0 bases at V and 0 bases at J; junction bases unmatched: 2. This CDR3 region has 18 residues. The germline V gene has CDR1 KGHSH and CDR2 LQKENI. The CDR3 loop is CASSPPTGGVSGANVLTF. The CDR3 region has the DNA TGTGCCAGCTCACCACCGACAGGGGGCGTCTCTGGGGCCAACGTCCTGACTTTC.

The rearrangement links TRBV18 to TRBJ2-4; tentatively, D is TRBD2 (6 bases). Trimming removed 5 bases from V and 6 bases from J, with 11 bases in between. Per the germline V gene, CDR1 is KGHSH and CDR2 is LQKENI. The CDR3 length is 13 residues. The CDR3: CASSREVGNIQYF. DNA of the CDR3: TGTGCCAGCTCAAGGGAGGTTGGAAACATTCAGTACTTC.

This clone was seen a handful of times. This chain joins TRBV7-9 and TRBJ2-7; 9 bases agree with TRBD1. The CDR3 length is 15 residues. CDR1 and CDR2 (germline): SEHNR, FQNEAQ (reference sequence). Trimming at V came to 0 bases and at J to 5 bases, leaving 5 bases not matched to a gene. This CDR3 reads CASSLAGQGKHEQYF. The DNA for the CDR3 is TGTGCCAGCAGCTTAGCGGGACAGGGTAAACACGAGCAGTACTTC. Variable domain in full (rest from reference TRBV7-9 and TRBJ2-7): DTGVSQNPRHKITKRGQNVTFRCDPISEHNRLYWYRQTLGQGPEFLTYFQNEAQLEKSRLLSDRFSAERPKGSFSTLEIQRTEQGDSAMYLCASSLAGQGKHEQYFGPGTRLTVT.

This clone has a single count. J is TRBJ2-1 and V is TRBV5-1; 9 positions match TRBD1. Germline V gene data show CDR1 as SGHRS and CDR2 as YFSETQ. The CDR3 is 14 residues long. Unmatched junction bases numbered 4, after V lost 3 bases and J lost 6 bases. CDR3 sequence reads: CASSSGTGTNEQFF. The DNA of the CDR3 is TGCGCCAGCAGCTCCGGGACAGGGACCAATGAGCAGTTCTTC.

This chain links TRBV5-1 with TRBJ2-5, with 12 bases that match TRBD2. After removal of 8 bases from V and 2 bases from J, the junction contained 7 bases not matched to a gene. The CDR3 loop spans 15 amino acids. The germline CDR1 and CDR2 sequences are SGHRS and YFSETQ. This CDR3 reads CASLGLAGSQETQYF. The CDR3 coding sequence is TGCGCCAGTCTCGGACTAGCGGGGTCACAAGAGACCCAGTACTTC.

This chain uses TRBV25-1 with TRBJ2-3; TRBD2 is a possible D gene (5 bases). The CDR3 sequence is 16 residues long. Looked up from germline, CDR1 is MGHDK and CDR2 is SYGVNS. The V end lost 0 bases, the J end lost 4 bases, and 14 bases lay between the germline ends. The CDR3 here is CASSEYDPGVADTQYF. The CDR3 DNA reads as TGTGCCAGCAGTGAATATGACCCCGGGGTAGCAGATACGCAGTATTTT.

The chain recombines TRBV28 with TRBJ2-2; D unclear. The length of the CDR3 is 14 residues. Germline values: CDR1 MDHEN, CDR2 SYDVKM. V was trimmed by 4 bases and J by 8 bases, leaving 14 bases between them. The DNA of the CDR3 is TGTGCCAGCAGTTCAATTCTAGACGGAGGGGAGCTGTTTTTT. Translating gives CASSSILDGGELFF.

This sequence joins TRBV7-6 and TRBJ2-7; the match to TRBD1 covers 9 bases. The CDR3 runs 14 residues. The J segment lost 3 bases and the V segment lost 5 bases, leaving 5 bases of the junction unmatched. CDR1 is SGHVS and CDR2 is FNYEAQ in the germline V gene. Here the CDR3 reads CASSPPDRGYEQYF. DNA of the CDR3: TGTGCCAGCAGCCCGCCGGACAGGGGCTACGAGCAGTACTTC.

The chain couples TRBV2 to TRBJ2-3; TRBD2 aligns across 12 bases. This CDR3 is built from 16 residues. V lost 6 bases, J lost 7 bases, and 11 bases stayed unmatched. Germline V lookup: CDR1 SNHLY, CDR2 FYNNEI. DNA for the CDR3: TGTGCCAGCAGGGCCCCTAGCGGGAGGGCCGGAAATACGCAGTATTTT. This codes for CASRAPSGRAGNTQYF. Complete variable domain (other parts from reference TRBV2 and TRBJ2-3): EPEVTQTPSHQVTQMGQEVILRCVPISNHLYFYWYRQILGQKVEFLVSFYNNEISEKSEIFDDQFSVERPDGSNFTLKIRSTKLEDSAMYFCASRAPSGRAGNTQYFGPGTRLTVL.

The J gene is TRBJ1-2, the V gene TRBV19; D perhaps matches TRBD1 (5 bases). The CDR3 contains 14 residues. The germline V gene has CDR1 LNHDA and CDR2 SQIVND (reference sequence). V was cut by 6 bases and J by 2 bases, with 13 bases left in between. CDR3 coding DNA: TGTGCCAGTAGAGGGGCAGATCAGAACTATGGCTACACCTTC. It encodes CASRGADQNYGYTF.

The chain combines TRBV11-3 with TRBJ2-3; D uncertain. Germline V gene data show CDR1 as SGHNT and CDR2 as YENEEA. The CDR3 length is 16 residues. The V end was cut by 1 base, the J end by 5 bases, with 16 bases between. The CDR3 is CASSLAPTAPRDTQYF. The DNA for the CDR3 is TGTGCCAGCAGCTTAGCCCCGACGGCGCCGAGAGATACGCAGTATTTT.

Only one count was recorded for this clone. The rearrangement joins TRBV5-1 to TRBJ2-5; TRBD2 matches 11 bases. The CDR3 totals 16 residues. The V and J ends lost 0 bases and 1 base, in that order; junction bases with no gene match: 2. Germline assignment: CDR1 SGHRS and CDR2 YFSETQ. CDR3 DNA: TGCGCCAGCAGCTTGGAGGGGACTAGCGGCCAAGAGACCCAGTACTTC. Translated, it gives CASSLEGTSGQETQYF.

The chain links TRBV20-1 to TRBJ2-5; D is ambiguous. V was clipped by 2 bases and J by 5 bases, with 6 bases between them. Germline V lookup: CDR1 DFQATT, CDR2 SNEGSKA (reference sequence). The length of the CDR3 is 11 residues. The chain's CDR3 is CSARRRETQYF. DNA for the CDR3: TGCAGTGCTAGAAGACGGGAGACCCAGTACTTC.

The chain employs TRBV6-5 and TRBJ2-2; TRBD2 might be the D (6 bases). In germline, CDR1 is MNHEY, CDR2 SVGAGI. Trimming cost V 5 bases and J 7 bases, with 17 bases left between them. The CDR3 has 15 amino acids. The CDR3 DNA sequence: TGTGCCAGCAGTCCTCGACTAGGTACGGACGGGGAGCTGTTTTTT. Its protein is CASSPRLGTDGELFF.

This clone ranks as medium-sized. The genes are TRBV19 and TRBJ1-1; D remains ambiguous. CDR3 length equals 15 residues. The germline CDR1 and CDR2 sequences are LNHDA and SQIVND (reference sequence). V dropped 6 bases and J dropped 1 base, with 15 bases sitting between them. The CDR3 nucleotides are TGTGCCAGTAGAGAAATCGGACGAGAGAACACTGAAGCTTTCTTT. Its protein product is CASREIGRENTEAFF.

The rearrangement joins TRBV28 to TRBJ2-5, with D possibly matching TRBD2 (5 bases). The germline V and J ends were trimmed by 7 bases and 3 bases, with 9 bases remaining between them. Germline V gene lookup returns CDR1 MDHEN and CDR2 SYDVKM. The CDR3 has 12 amino acids. In DNA form, the CDR3 reads TGTGCCAGCATGACGGGGAAAGAGACCCAGTACTTC. As protein: CASMTGKETQYF.

The V and J genes are TRBV10-1 and TRBJ2-1; 12 bases map to TRBD1. Germline CDR1 reads WNHNN; CDR2 reads SYGVQD (reference sequence). V shed 2 bases and J 6 bases; nucleotides not matched to a gene: 2. The CDR3 runs to 15 residues. The CDR3 DNA reads TGCGCCAGCAGTGAGCCGGGACAGGGGGCCAATGAGCAGTTCTTC. Translating it yields CASSEPGQGANEQFF.

This clone was picked up one time. J is TRBJ2-7 and V is TRBV2; D is perhaps TRBD2 (6 bases). Germline V gene sequence: CDR1 SNHLY, CDR2 FYNNEI. The CDR3 is 11 residues long. The ends were cut back, 6 bases at V and 6 bases at J, with 9 bases in the middle. CDR3 sequence: CASRRDSEQYF. The CDR3 nucleotides are TGTGCCAGCAGGAGGGACTCCGAGCAGTACTTC.

This clone has only a few counts. V usage is TRBV10-1 and J usage is TRBJ2-2; no definite D call. CDR1 is WNHNN, CDR2 SYGVQD, per germline (reference sequence). The CDR3 loop spans 14 amino acids. Trimming took 6 bases from V and 4 from J, leaving 12 bases between them. The CDR3 sequence is CASSHGPATGELFF. The CDR3 DNA is TGCGCCAGCAGCCATGGCCCTGCCACCGGGGAGCTGTTTTTT.

CDR3 region: CSVEDLRDRGETQYF. The CDR3, as DNA: TGCAGCGTTGAAGATCTTCGGGACAGGGGCGAGACCCAGTACTTC. The rearrangement joins TRBV29-1 to TRBJ2-5, with 10 nucleotides matching TRBD1. Trimming removed 0 bases from V and 5 bases from J; junction bases left unmatched: 6. Looked up from germline, CDR1 is SQVTM and CDR2 is ANQGSEA. The CDR3 covers 15 residues.

This chain uses TRBV30 with TRBJ1-5, with a possible D match to TRBD1 (5 bases). Trimming cost V 2 bases and J 2 bases, with 7 bases left between them. CDR3 length equals 13 residues. CDR1 and CDR2 from the germline V gene are GTSNPN and SVGIG (reference sequence). The CDR3 DNA sequence: TGTGCCTGGAGTTCGGGGGGCAATCAGCCCCAGCATTTT. This codes for CAWSSGGNQPQHF. Together with reference TRBV30 and TRBJ1-5, the CDR3 gives the full variable domain: SQTIHQWPATLVQPVGSPLSLECTVEGTSNPNLYWYRQAAGRGLQLLFYSVGIGQISSEVPQNLSASRPQDRQFILSSKKLLLSDSGFYLCAWSSGGNQPQHFGDGTRLSIL.

This clone was counted a single time. The genes are TRBV5-4 and TRBJ2-1; TRBD2 aligns across 10 bases. V was pared by 0 bases and J by 10 bases, with 10 bases of the junction left unmatched. The CDR3 sequence is 16 residues long. The V gene's germline CDR1 is SGHNT and CDR2 YYREEE (reference sequence). The CDR3 DNA is TGTGCCAGCAGCTTGGCCGGGCTAGCGGGAGCATCCGAGCAGTTCTTC. Translation: CASSLAGLAGASEQFF.

This rearrangement joins TRBV11-2 to TRBJ2-4, with D unresolved. The CDR3 totals 14 residues. The germline gives CDR1 SGHAT, CDR2 FQNNGV. V lost 4 bases and J 0 bases, leaving 7 bases between the germline ends. CDR3 sequence reads: CASSSRLAKNIQYF. CDR3 DNA sequence: TGTGCCAGCAGCTCGAGACTAGCCAAAAACATTCAGTACTTC.

This clone was counted only a few times. The rearrangement joins TRBV6-6 to TRBJ1-2, with D uncertain. The length of the CDR3 is 14 residues. In germline, CDR1 is MNHNY, CDR2 SVGAGI (reference sequence). The V end was cut by 0 bases, the J end by 7 bases, with 12 bases between. This chain's CDR3 is CASSYSPGEPGYTF. DNA of the CDR3: TGTGCCAGCAGTTACTCTCCGGGTGAACCTGGCTACACCTTC.

There are a few counts of this clone. The V gene is TRBV5-1, the J gene TRBJ2-5, with 8 bases fitting TRBD2. The germline CDR1 and CDR2 sequences are SGHRS and YFSETQ. The trim removed 4 bases at V and 0 bases at J, leaving 5 bases unmatched. The CDR3 is 15 residues long. The CDR3 spells CASSPQLADQETQYF. The CDR3 DNA sequence: TGCGCCAGCAGCCCCCAACTAGCGGACCAAGAGACCCAGTACTTC.

The V gene is TRBV7-8, the J gene TRBJ2-1, with a possible D match to TRBD2 (5 bases). The CDR3 contains 14 residues. The germline gives CDR1 SGHVS, CDR2 FQNEAQ. Trimming pared 1 base from V and 3 bases from J, leaving 7 bases between. This chain's CDR3 is CASSLEGVYNEQFF. The DNA for the CDR3 is TGTGCCAGCAGCTTAGAGGGAGTCTACAATGAGCAGTTCTTC.